Below, 29 T cell receptor beta chains from the same sample are listed, as sequenced in a study of human T cells and chemical hapten exposure. The time point denotes: patch test 1, 2 weeks after DPC sensitization. Treatment here: therapeutic diphenylcyclopropenone sensitization with weekly scalp DPC. TCRdb re-analysed the RACE reads in MiXCR, keeping a single row per CDR3 protein. The table has 85,000 or so distinct CDR3 sequences, roughly 10% seen once. Sequenced material: whole blood, taken in connection with sensitization to the hapten diphenylcyclopropenone (DPC). The receptors here all came from a woman aged 45-65 years with alopecia areata. Some clones in this sample may be carry-over from other donors' samples.

The V call is TRBV6-5, the J call TRBJ2-2; a weak D match, TRBD1 (6 bases). This CDR3 has 14 residues. Germline CDR1 reads MNHEY; CDR2 reads SVGAGI. Trimming pared 5 bases from V and 4 bases from J, leaving 11 bases between. CDR3 sequence reads: CASSRTATTGELFF. Here the CDR3 DNA reads TGTGCCAGCAGTCGGACAGCTACCACCGGGGAGCTGTTTTTT.

The gene calls are TRBV18 and TRBJ1-2; D is possibly TRBD1 (6 bases). Trimming pared 3 bases from V and 4 bases from J, leaving 12 bases between. The V gene's germline CDR1 is KGHSH and CDR2 LQKENI. This CDR3 region has 14 residues. The CDR3 loop reads CASSPTGLTYGYTF. CDR3 DNA sequence: TGTGCCAGCTCACCCACAGGGCTCACCTATGGCTACACCTTC. Full variable domain (remainder filled in from reference TRBV18 and TRBJ1-2): NAGVMQNPRHLVRRRGQEARLRCSPMKGHSHVYWYRQLPEEGLKFMVYLQKENIIDESGMPKERFSAEFPKEGPSILRIQQVVRGDSAAYFCASSPTGLTYGYTFGSGTRLTVV.

Many counts were recorded for this clonotype. One end of the junction is discordant with germline, which a read error may explain. This chain links TRBV7-9 with TRBJ2-7; D call uncertain. Looked up from germline, CDR1 is SEHNR and CDR2 is FQNEAQ (reference sequence). The CDR3 has 12 amino acids. The CDR3 DNA sequence: TGCGCCAGCAGCTTGGGTAGCTACGAGCAGTACTTC. It translates to CASSLGSYEQYF.

This chain links TRBV18 with TRBJ2-1, with D tentatively TRBD1 (5 bases). Trimming shortened V by 2 bases and J by 0 bases, and 14 bases separated the two germline ends. The length of the CDR3 is 17 residues. Germline V CDR1 and CDR2: KGHSH, LQKENI. The CDR3 protein is CASSPKGALASYNEQFF. CDR3 bases: TGTGCCAGCTCACCAAAAGGGGCCCTCGCCTCCTACAATGAGCAGTTCTTC.

This clonotype was seen only a few times. The CDR3 loop reads CASSSQGGLQETQYF. Here the CDR3 DNA reads TGTGCCAGCAGCTCTCAGGGCGGGTTGCAAGAGACCCAGTACTTC. The rearrangement links TRBV11-1 to TRBJ2-5; either TRBD1 or TRBD2 may fit D (5 bases each). The CDR3 is 15 amino acids. Germline CDR1 reads SGHAT; CDR2 reads FQDESV (reference sequence). The ends were cut back, 4 bases at V and 2 bases at J, with 14 bases in the middle.

This clonotype was detected ten times or more. The chain joins TRBV29-1 to TRBJ2-6; possible D gene TRBD1, 6 bases. The V gene's germline CDR1 is SQVTM and CDR2 ANQGSEA. The length of the CDR3 is 22 residues. The V end lost 0 bases, the J end lost 7 bases, and 34 bases lay between the germline ends. CDR3 loop: CSVEDLPDRNTSPRGSANVLTF. For the CDR3, the DNA is TGCAGCGTTGAAGATCTTCCGGACAGAAATACAAGCCCGCGCGGTTCCGCCAACGTCCTGACTTTC.

The chain combines TRBV7-9 with TRBJ1-1; unclear D gene. V was pared by 8 bases and J by 1 base, with 8 bases between. The germline gives CDR1 SEHNR, CDR2 FQNEAQ (reference sequence). There are 12 residues in the CDR3. In DNA, the CDR3 is TGTGCCAGCGGCAGGCCGAACACTGAAGCTTTCTTT. Protein: CASGRPNTEAFF.

The chain combines TRBV7-8 with TRBJ1-2; the D is unclear. This CDR3 comprises 15 residues. Between the trimmed V and J ends, which lost 5 bases and 0 bases, there was a span of 13 bases. CDR1 is SGHVS, CDR2 FQNEAQ, per germline. The CDR3 DNA follows: TGTGCCAGCAGCCCCCGGGAGGGAGCTAACTATGGCTACACCTTC. It yields the protein CASSPREGANYGYTF.

This clonotype came up many times. The CDR3: CASSLMGAGTSNQPQHF. CDR3 in DNA: TGTGCCAGCAGTTTAATGGGTGCGGGGACGAGCAATCAGCCCCAGCATTTT. The J gene is TRBJ1-5, the V gene TRBV12-3 or TRBV12-4; D may be TRBD1 (5 bases). This CDR3 contains 17 residues. Trimming stripped 2 bases from V and 1 base from J, with 15 bases between.

This clonotype was recorded at least ten times. The genes are TRBV5-6 and TRBJ2-5; 8 nucleotides match TRBD2. The CDR3 consists of 16 residues. CDR1 is SGHDT, CDR2 YYEEEE, per germline. The V gene end was trimmed by 0 bases and the J gene end by 4 bases; junction bases not matched to a gene: 8. As DNA, the CDR3 is TGTGCCAGCAGCTTGGATAGCGGGATTTTTTCAGAGACCCAGTACTTC. This codes for CASSLDSGIFSETQYF.

J is TRBJ2-1 and V is TRBV11-2, with D hard to call. From germline, CDR1 is SGHAT and CDR2 FQNNGV. V lost 5 bases to trimming and J lost 4 bases, with 15 bases between them. The CDR3 has 15 amino acids. This CDR3 reads CASSQGNMGYNEQFF. For the CDR3, the DNA is TGTGCCAGCAGCCAAGGGAATATGGGGTACAATGAGCAGTTCTTC.

The sample holds many counts of this clonotype. The chain employs TRBV7-6 and TRBJ1-1; 7 bases fit TRBD1. This CDR3 spans 14 amino acids. CDR1 is SGHVS and CDR2 is FNYEAQ in the germline V gene. The trim removed 4 bases at V and 3 bases at J, leaving 5 bases unmatched. The CDR3: CASSSRQGDTEAFF. The CDR3 DNA sequence: TGTGCCAGCAGCTCCCGACAGGGAGACACTGAAGCTTTCTTT.

The chain couples TRBV30 to TRBJ2-1; D may be TRBD1 (6 bases). Germline V CDR1 and CDR2: GTSNPN, SVGIG (reference sequence). The CDR3 length is 12 residues. The V end was cut by 4 bases, the J end by 3 bases, with 7 bases between. The CDR3 DNA follows: TGTGCCTGGACGGGACACTACAATGAGCAGTTCTTC. Translated: CAWTGHYNEQFF.

This clonotype appeared many times. This sequence joins TRBV6-2 or TRBV6-3 and TRBJ2-5; D may correspond to TRBD1 or TRBD2 (5 bases each). V was shortened by 5 bases and J by 1 base, with 14 bases between the two germline ends. The germline gives CDR1 MNHEY, CDR2 SVGEGT. The CDR3 runs to 15 residues. CDR3 sequence: CASSRPAGTQETQYF. The CDR3, as DNA: TGTGCCAGCAGTAGACCAGCTGGGACCCAAGAGACCCAGTACTTC.

This clonotype was seen repeatedly, ten times or more. V is TRBV7-6 and J is TRBJ1-1; D is unresolved. Looked up from germline, CDR1 is SGHVS and CDR2 is FNYEAQ. The CDR3 loop spans 13 amino acids. Trimming cost V 9 bases and J 3 bases, with 14 bases left between them. The CDR3 DNA reads TGTGCCAGAATCGACCCCCAGGACACTGAAGCTTTCTTT. Protein product: CARIDPQDTEAFF.

There are many counts of this clonotype. The chain recombines TRBV3-1 with TRBJ1-4; tentative D call: TRBD1 (5 bases). The length of the CDR3 is 15 residues. Germline V gene sequence: CDR1 LGHDT, CDR2 YNNKEL (reference sequence). V lost 1 base to trimming and J lost 10 bases, with 16 bases between them. The CDR3 nucleotides are TGTGCCAGCAGCCAAGTCGCGCAGGGAATAGGAAAACTGTTTTTT. It encodes CASSQVAQGIGKLFF. The complete variable domain, with remaining parts taken from reference TRBV3-1 and TRBJ1-4, reads DTAVSQTPKYLVTQMGNDKSIKCEQNLGHDTMYWYKQDSKKFLKIMFSYNNKELIINETVPNRFSPKSPDKAHLNLHINSLELGDSAVYFCASSQVAQGIGKLFFGSGTQLSVL.

This clonotype was picked up one time. The J gene is TRBJ2-7, the V gene TRBV7-3; a possible D gene is TRBD1 (6 bases). The CDR3 contains 14 residues. The ends were cut back, 5 bases at V and 5 bases at J, with 16 bases in the middle. Per germline, CDR1 SGHTA and CDR2 FQGTGA. CDR3 in amino acids: CASSPSGQRDEQYF. Written as DNA, the CDR3 is TGTGCCAGCAGCCCATCAGGACAGCGCGACGAGCAGTACTTC. The full variable domain, completed using reference TRBV7-3 and TRBJ2-7, is GAGVSQTPSNKVTEKGKYVELRCDPISGHTALYWYRQSLGQGPEFLIYFQGTGAADDSGLPNDRFFAVRPEGSVSTLKIQRTERGDSAVYLCASSPSGQRDEQYFGPGTRLTVT.

On this clonotype itself: This may be a read error: a much more frequent sequence differs by one nucleotide. This chain uses TRBV7-2 with TRBJ2-4; 10 bases agree with TRBD1. CDR3 length equals 16 residues. Germline V gene lookup returns CDR1 SGHTA and CDR2 FQGNSA. V trimming: 5 bases; J trimming: 5 bases; junction bases outside the gene matches: 9. The CDR3 region is CASSRGQGIRENIQYF. CDR3 nucleotide sequence: TGTGCCAGCAGCAGGGGACAGGGGATCCGTGAAAACATTCAGTACTTC. Full variable domain (remainder filled in from reference TRBV7-2 and TRBJ2-4): GAGVSQSPSNKVTEKGKDVELRCDPISGHTALYWYRQSLGQGLEFLIYFQGNSAPDKSGLPSDRFSAERTGGSVSTLTIQRTQQEDSAVYLCASSRGQGIRENIQYFGAGTRLSVL.

This clonotype appeared many times. V is TRBV20-1 and J is TRBJ2-7; a possible D gene is TRBD2 (6 bases). The length of the CDR3 is 13 residues. Germline loops: CDR1 DFQATT, CDR2 SNEGSKA (reference sequence). With 1 base removed from V and 1 base from J, the gap between germline ends came to 8 bases. As DNA, the CDR3 is TGCAGTGCTAGAGTAGCGGCGTCCTACGAGCAGTACTTC. It translates to CSARVAASYEQYF.

About this clonotype itself: One end of the junction is discordant with germline, which a read error may explain. This rearrangement joins TRBV5-1 to TRBJ1-6; possible D gene TRBD1, 5 bases. The CDR3 loop spans 15 amino acids. The germline CDR1 and CDR2 sequences are SGHRS and YFSETQ. CDR3 DNA sequence: TGCGCCAGCAGCTTGGACGGGCTGAGGGGTTCACCCCTCCTCTTT. The encoded protein is CASSLDGLRGSPLLF.

This chain uses TRBV28 with TRBJ2-7; no clear D. The CDR3 totals 14 residues. V lost 4 bases and J 4 bases, leaving 14 bases between the germline ends. Germline lookup yields CDR1 MDHEN and CDR2 SYDVKM. The CDR3 coding sequence is TGTGCCAGCAGTTCAGCCCTTCCGACGTACGAGCAGTACTTC. Protein sequence: CASSSALPTYEQYF.

The table lists this clonotype with a few counts. The genes are TRBV20-1 and TRBJ2-2; 9 bases are a match to TRBD2. With V trimmed by 0 bases and J by 4 bases, 9 bases remained unmatched. Germline V gene lookup returns CDR1 DFQATT and CDR2 SNEGSKA (reference sequence). The CDR3 has 17 amino acids. CDR3 in DNA: TGCAGTGCTAGAGATCCTAGCCTAGCGGGATTCACCGGGGAGCTGTTTTTT. It encodes CSARDPSLAGFTGELFF.

In its sample, this clonotype was seen a few times. J is TRBJ1-3 and V is TRBV4-1; D uncertain. The length of the CDR3 is 14 residues. Germline V lookup: CDR1 MGHRA, CDR2 YSYEKL. V was shortened by 3 bases and J by 1 base, with 7 bases between the two germline ends. CDR3 region: CASSHAGSGNTIYF. CDR3 bases: TGCGCCAGCAGCCACGCGGGATCTGGAAACACCATATATTTT.

J is TRBJ2-1 and V is TRBV3-1; 9 bases match TRBD1. This CDR3 is built from 17 residues. With V trimmed by 3 bases and J by 5 bases, 11 bases remained unmatched. Germline V gene data show CDR1 as LGHDT and CDR2 as YNNKEL (reference sequence). The CDR3 region is CASSHYLGTGSNNEQFF. For the CDR3, the DNA is TGTGCCAGCAGCCATTACCTAGGGACAGGGTCAAACAATGAGCAGTTCTTC.

This chain joins TRBV20-1 and TRBJ2-4; unclear D gene. The CDR3 spans 14 residues. Germline V gene lookup returns CDR1 DFQATT and CDR2 SNEGSKA (reference sequence). V lost 5 bases to trimming and J lost 0 bases, with 11 bases between them. The CDR3 spells CSAPEILAKNIQYF. In DNA, the CDR3 is TGCAGTGCTCCAGAGATTCTAGCCAAAAACATTCAGTACTTC.

This chain links TRBV28 with TRBJ2-5; D not resolved. The V end lost 4 bases, the J end lost 2 bases, and 14 bases lay between the germline ends. This CDR3 contains 15 residues. Germline CDR1 and CDR2: MDHEN and SYDVKM. CDR3 sequence: CASSSPGLGQETQYF. The CDR3 bases are TGTGCCAGCAGTTCGCCGGGCTTAGGACAAGAGACCCAGTACTTC.

About this clonotype: This clone may be a read error of a much larger clone one base away. The chain couples TRBV29-1 to TRBJ1-2, with D maybe TRBD1 (6 bases). Trimming left V 5 bases short and J 9 bases short, with 13 bases between. The CDR3 consists of 11 residues. The germline V gene encodes CDR1 SQVTM and CDR2 ANQGSEA. The CDR3 coding sequence is TGCAGCGTTTCGGGGGGCGACAGCTACACCTTC. It yields the protein CSVSGGDSYTF.

This clonotype rates as medium-sized. The chain has TRBV7-9 and TRBJ2-1; TRBD1 aligns across 8 bases. Trimming took 1 base from V and 6 from J; bases not matched to a gene: 14. Germline values: CDR1 SEHNR, CDR2 FQNEAQ (reference sequence). This CDR3 has 18 amino acids. In nucleotides, the CDR3 is TGTGCCAGCAGCTTAGGGCGCGGACAGGGAAAATCAAGCAATGAGCAGTTCTTC. It specifies CASSLGRGQGKSSNEQFF.

This clonotype appeared many times. This chain connects TRBV6-1 to TRBJ2-7, with D perhaps matching TRBD2 (5 bases). Germline lookup yields CDR1 MNHNS and CDR2 SASEGT. The V end lost 5 bases, the J end lost 4 bases, and 15 bases lay between the germline ends. The CDR3 runs 14 residues. Written as DNA, the CDR3 is TGTGCCAGCAGTATTGGAATCAGAGGGTACGAGCAGTACTTC. Amino acid sequence: CASSIGIRGYEQYF.